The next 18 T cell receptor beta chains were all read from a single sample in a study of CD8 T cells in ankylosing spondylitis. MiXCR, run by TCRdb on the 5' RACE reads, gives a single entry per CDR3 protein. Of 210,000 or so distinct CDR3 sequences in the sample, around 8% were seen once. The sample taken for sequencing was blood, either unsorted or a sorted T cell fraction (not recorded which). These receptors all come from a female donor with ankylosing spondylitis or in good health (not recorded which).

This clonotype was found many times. CDR3 nucleotide sequence: TGCAGCGGGGGTGAGGGCTCCTACAATGAGCAGTTCTTC. It translates to CSGGEGSYNEQFF. The chain recombines TRBV29-1 with TRBJ2-1, with D possibly being TRBD2 (5 bases). CDR1 and CDR2 from the germline V gene are SQVTM and ANQGSEA. V was trimmed by 7 bases and J by 0 bases, leaving 10 bases between them. The CDR3 runs 13 residues.

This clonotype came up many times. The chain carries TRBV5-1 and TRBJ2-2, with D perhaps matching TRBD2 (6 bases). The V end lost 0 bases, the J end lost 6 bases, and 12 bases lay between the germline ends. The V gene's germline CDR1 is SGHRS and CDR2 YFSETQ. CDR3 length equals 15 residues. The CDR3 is CASSLASDVAGELFF. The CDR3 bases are TGCGCCAGCAGCTTGGCTAGCGATGTTGCCGGGGAGCTGTTTTTT.

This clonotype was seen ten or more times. CDR3 nucleotide sequence: TGTGCCACCAGCAGAGGGGACAATGAGCAGTTCTTC. Amino acids: CATSRGDNEQFF. V gene TRBV15 combines with J gene TRBJ2-1; D is uncertain. This CDR3 spans 12 amino acids. Germline CDR1 is LNHNV and CDR2 is YYDKDF (reference sequence). Deletions cut 1 base from V and 5 bases from J, with 3 bases between.

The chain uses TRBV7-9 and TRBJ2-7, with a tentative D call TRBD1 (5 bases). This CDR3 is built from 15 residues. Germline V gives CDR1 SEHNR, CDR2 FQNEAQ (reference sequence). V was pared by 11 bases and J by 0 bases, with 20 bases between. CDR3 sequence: CAALLRRGSSYEQYF. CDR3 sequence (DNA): TGTGCCGCTCTACTACGAAGGGGTAGCTCCTACGAGCAGTACTTC.

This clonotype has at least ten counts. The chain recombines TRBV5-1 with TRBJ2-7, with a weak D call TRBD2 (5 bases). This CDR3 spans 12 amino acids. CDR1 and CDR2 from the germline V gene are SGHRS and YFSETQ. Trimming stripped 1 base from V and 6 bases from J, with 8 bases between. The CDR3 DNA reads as TGCGCCAGCAGCTTGCCTAGCCCCGAGCAGTACTTC. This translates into CASSLPSPEQYF.

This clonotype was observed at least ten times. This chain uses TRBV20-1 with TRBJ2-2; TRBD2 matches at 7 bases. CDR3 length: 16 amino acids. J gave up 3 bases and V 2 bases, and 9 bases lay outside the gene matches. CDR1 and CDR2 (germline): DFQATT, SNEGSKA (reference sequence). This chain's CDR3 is CSARKGGSMYTGELFF. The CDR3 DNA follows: TGCAGTGCTAGAAAGGGCGGGAGTATGTACACCGGGGAGCTGTTTTTT.

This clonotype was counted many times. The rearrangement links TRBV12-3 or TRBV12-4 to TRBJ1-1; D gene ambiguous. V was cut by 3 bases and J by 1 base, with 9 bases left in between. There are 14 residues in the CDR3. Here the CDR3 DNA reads TGTGCCAGCAGTTTTCAGAGATCGAACACTGAAGCTTTCTTT. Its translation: CASSFQRSNTEAFF.

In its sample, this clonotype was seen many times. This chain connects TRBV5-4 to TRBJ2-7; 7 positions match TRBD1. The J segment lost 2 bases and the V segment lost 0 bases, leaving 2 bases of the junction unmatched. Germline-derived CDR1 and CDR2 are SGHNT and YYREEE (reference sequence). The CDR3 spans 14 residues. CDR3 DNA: TGTGCCAGCAGCTTGGCCGGGACAGCCTACGAGCAGTACTTC. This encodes CASSLAGTAYEQYF.

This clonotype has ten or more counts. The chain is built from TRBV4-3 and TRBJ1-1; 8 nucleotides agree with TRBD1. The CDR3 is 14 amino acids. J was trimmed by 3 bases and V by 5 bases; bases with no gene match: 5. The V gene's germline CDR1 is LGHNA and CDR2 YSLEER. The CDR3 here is CASSYGQGDTEAFF. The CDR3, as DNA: TGCGCCAGCAGCTACGGACAGGGAGACACTGAAGCTTTCTTT.

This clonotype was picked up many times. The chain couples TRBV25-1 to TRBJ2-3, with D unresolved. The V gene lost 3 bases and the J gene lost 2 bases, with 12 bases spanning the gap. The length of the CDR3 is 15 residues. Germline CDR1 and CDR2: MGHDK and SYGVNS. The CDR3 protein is CASSDTEPLTDTQYF. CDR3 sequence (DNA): TGTGCCAGCAGTGACACCGAACCGCTCACAGATACGCAGTATTTT. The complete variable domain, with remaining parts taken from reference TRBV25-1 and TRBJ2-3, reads EADIYQTPRYLVIGTGKKITLECSQTMGHDKMYWYQQDPGMELHLIHYSYGVNSTEKGDLSSESTVSRIRTEHFPLTLESARPSHTSQYLCASSDTEPLTDTQYFGPGTRLTVL.

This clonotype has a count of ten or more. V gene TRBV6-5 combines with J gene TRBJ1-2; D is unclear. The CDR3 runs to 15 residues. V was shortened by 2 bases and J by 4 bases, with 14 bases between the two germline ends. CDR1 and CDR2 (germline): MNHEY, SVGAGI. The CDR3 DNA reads TGTGCCAGCAGTTACCGACAAAGTCACCGCTATGGCTACACCTTC. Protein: CASSYRQSHRYGYTF.

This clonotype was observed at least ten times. For the CDR3, the DNA is TGTGCCAGCAAGAGACTAGCGGCCCTCACAGATACGCAGTATTTT. This gives the protein CASKRLAALTDTQYF. The V gene is TRBV6-2 or TRBV6-3, the J gene TRBJ2-3; 9 bases align to TRBD2. V lost 7 bases and J lost 2; bases outside the gene matches: 7. This CDR3 region has 15 residues. Germline V CDR1 and CDR2: MNHEY, SVGEGT.

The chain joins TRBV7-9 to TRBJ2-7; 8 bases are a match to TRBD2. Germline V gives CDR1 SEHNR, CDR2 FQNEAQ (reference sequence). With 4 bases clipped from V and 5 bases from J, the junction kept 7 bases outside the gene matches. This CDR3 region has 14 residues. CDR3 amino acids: CASSSSGSVDEQYF. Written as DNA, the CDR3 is TGTGCCAGCAGCTCCAGCGGGAGTGTCGACGAGCAGTACTTC.

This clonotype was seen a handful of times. The CDR3 here is CASSSGTVYGEQYF. Here the CDR3 DNA reads TGCGCCAGCAGTTCCGGGACAGTCTACGGGGAGCAGTACTTC. The chain couples TRBV5-1 to TRBJ2-7, with TRBD1 matching 7 bases. Germline assignment: CDR1 SGHRS and CDR2 YFSETQ. This CDR3 comprises 14 residues. V shed 5 bases, J shed 7 bases, and the junction held 12 bases outside the gene matches.

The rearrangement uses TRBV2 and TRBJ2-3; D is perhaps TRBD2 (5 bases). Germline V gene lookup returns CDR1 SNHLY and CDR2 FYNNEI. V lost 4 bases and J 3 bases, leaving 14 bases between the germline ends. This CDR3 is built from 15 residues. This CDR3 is CASSAREARTDTQYF. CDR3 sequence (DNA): TGTGCCAGCAGTGCGAGGGAAGCTCGAACAGATACGCAGTATTTT.

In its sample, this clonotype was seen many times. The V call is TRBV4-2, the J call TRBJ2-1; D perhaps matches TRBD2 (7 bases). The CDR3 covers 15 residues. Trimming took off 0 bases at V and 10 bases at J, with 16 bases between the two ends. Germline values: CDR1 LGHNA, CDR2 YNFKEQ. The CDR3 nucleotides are TGTGCCAGCAGCCAAGATTTGGCAGGGGAGGGAGAGCAGTTCTTC. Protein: CASSQDLAGEGEQFF.

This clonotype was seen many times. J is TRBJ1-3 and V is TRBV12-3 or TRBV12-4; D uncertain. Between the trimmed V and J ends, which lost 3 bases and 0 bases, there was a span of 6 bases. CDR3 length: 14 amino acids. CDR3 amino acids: CASSLANSGNTIYF. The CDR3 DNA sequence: TGTGCCAGCAGTTTGGCCAACTCTGGAAACACCATATATTTT.

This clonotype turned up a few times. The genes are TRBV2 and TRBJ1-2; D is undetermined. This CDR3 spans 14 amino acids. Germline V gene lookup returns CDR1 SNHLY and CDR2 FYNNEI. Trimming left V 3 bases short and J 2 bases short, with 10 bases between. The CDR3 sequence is CASSDMTANYGYTF. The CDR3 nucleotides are TGTGCCAGCAGTGATATGACGGCCAACTATGGCTACACCTTC.